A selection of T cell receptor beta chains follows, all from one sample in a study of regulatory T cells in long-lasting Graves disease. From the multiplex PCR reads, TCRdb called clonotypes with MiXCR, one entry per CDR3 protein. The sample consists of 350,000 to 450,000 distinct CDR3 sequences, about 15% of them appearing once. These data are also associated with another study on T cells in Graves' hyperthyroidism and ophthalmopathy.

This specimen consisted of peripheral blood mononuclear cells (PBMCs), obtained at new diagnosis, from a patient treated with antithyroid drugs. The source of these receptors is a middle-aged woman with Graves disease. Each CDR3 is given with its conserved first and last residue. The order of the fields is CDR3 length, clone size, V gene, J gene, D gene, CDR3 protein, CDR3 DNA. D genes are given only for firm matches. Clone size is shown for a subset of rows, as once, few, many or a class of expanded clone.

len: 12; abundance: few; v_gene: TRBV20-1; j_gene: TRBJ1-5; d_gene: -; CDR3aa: CSASSLNQPQHF; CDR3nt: TGCAGTGCTAGTAGCCTAAATCAGCCCCAGCATTTT
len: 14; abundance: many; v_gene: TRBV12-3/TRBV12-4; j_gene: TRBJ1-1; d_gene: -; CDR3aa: CASRTEIMNTEAFF; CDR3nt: TGTGCCAGCCGGACAGAGATCATGAACACTGAAGCTTTCTTT
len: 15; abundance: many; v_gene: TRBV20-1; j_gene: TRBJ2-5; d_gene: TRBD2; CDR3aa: CSAFLLGTSRETQYF; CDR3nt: TGCAGTGCTTTTCTACTCGGGACTAGTAGAGAGACCCAGTACTTC
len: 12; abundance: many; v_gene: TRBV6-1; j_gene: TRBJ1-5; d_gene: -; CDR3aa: CASGVRDQPQHF; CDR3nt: TGTGCCAGCGGCGTCAGAGATCAGCCCCAGCATTTT
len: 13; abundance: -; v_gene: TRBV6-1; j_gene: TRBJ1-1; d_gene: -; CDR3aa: CAIRRGSVTEAFF; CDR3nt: TGTGCCATCCGGCGGGGGTCTGTCACTGAAGCTTTCTTT
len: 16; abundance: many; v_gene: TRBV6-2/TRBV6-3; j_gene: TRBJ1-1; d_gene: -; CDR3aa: CASSYSWDFSSTEAFF; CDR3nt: TGTGCCAGCAGTTACTCTTGGGACTTTTCGTCCACTGAAGCTTTCTTT
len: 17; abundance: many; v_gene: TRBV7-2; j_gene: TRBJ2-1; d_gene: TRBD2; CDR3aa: CASSQGGAGGGYNEQFF; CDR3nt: TGTGCCAGCAGCCAAGGAGGCGCGGGAGGGGGGTACAATGAGCAGTTCTTC
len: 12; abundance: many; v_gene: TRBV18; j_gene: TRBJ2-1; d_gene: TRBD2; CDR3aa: CASSGTRGEQFF; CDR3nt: TGTGCCAGCTCAGGGACTAGGGGTGAGCAGTTCTTC
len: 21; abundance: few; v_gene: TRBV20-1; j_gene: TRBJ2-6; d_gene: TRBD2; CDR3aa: CSARTPPGRLAGSSGANVLTF; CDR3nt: TGCAGTGCTAGAACGCCGCCCGGTAGACTAGCGGGTTCATCTGGGGCCAACGTCCTGACTTTC
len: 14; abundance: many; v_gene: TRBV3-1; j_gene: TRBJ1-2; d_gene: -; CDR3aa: CASSPWEESYGYTF; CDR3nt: TGTGCCAGCAGCCCATGGGAGGAATCCTATGGCTACACCTTC
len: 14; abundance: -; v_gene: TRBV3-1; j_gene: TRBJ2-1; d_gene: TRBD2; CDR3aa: CASSHAGEFNEQFF; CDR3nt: TGTGCCAGCAGCCATGCGGGAGAATTCAATGAGCAGTTCTTC
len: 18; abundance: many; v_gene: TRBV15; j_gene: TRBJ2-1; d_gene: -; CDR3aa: CATSSPLGGGGPLNEQFF; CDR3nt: TGTGCCACCAGCAGCCCCCTAGGGGGGGGAGGGCCCCTCAATGAGCAGTTCTTC
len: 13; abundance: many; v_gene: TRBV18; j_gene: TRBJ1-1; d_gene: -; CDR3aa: CASSYGGGTEAFF; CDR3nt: TGTGCCAGCAGTTATGGGGGAGGAACTGAAGCTTTCTTT
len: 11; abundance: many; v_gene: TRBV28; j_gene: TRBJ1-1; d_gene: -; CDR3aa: CASTQGPEAFF; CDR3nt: TGTGCCAGCACCCAGGGTCCTGAAGCTTTCTTT
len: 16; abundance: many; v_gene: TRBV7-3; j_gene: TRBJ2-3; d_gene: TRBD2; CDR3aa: CASSNGLAGEADTQYF; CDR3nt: TGTGCCAGCAGCAACGGACTAGCGGGAGAGGCAGATACGCAGTATTTT
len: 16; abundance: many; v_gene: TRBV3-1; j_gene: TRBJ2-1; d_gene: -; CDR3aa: CASSPEGTGDYNEQFF; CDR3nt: TGTGCCAGCAGCCCCGAAGGCACAGGCGACTACAATGAGCAGTTCTTC
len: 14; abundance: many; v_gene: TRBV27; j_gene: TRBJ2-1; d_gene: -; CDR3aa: CASSFRLALNEQFF; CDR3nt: TGTGCCAGCAGTTTCCGGCTAGCTTTAAATGAGCAGTTCTTC
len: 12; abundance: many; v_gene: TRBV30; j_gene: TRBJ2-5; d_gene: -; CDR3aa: CAWSAGIETQYF; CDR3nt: TGTGCCTGGAGTGCAGGGATAGAGACCCAGTACTTC
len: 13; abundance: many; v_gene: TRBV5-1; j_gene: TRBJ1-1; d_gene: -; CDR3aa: CASSANKDTEAFF; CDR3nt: TGCGCCAGCAGCGCGAACAAAGACACTGAAGCTTTCTTT
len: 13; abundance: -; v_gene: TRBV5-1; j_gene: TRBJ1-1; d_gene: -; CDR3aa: CASSPYGNTGAFF; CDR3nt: TGCGCCAGCAGCCCGTACGGGAACACTGGAGCTTTCTTT
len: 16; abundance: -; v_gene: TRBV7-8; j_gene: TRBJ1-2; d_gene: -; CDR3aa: CASSLVPGLAVDGYTF; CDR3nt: TGTGCCAGCAGCTTAGTCCCGGGGCTAGCGGTGGATGGCTACACCTTC
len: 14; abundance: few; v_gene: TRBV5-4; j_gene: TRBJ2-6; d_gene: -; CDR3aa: CASSSRGGANVLTF; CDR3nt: TGTGCCAGCAGCAGCCGGGGTGGGGCCAACGTCCTGACTTTC
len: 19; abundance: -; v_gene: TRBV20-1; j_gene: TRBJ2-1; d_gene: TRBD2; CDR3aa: CSAPRTSGTPPYSYNEQFF; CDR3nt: TGCAGTGCTCCTCGGACTAGCGGGACGCCACCTTACTCCTACAATGAGCAGTTCTTC
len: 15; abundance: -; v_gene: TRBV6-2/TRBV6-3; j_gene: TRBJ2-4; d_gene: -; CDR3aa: CASNHPARVGHIQYF; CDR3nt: TGTGCCAGCAACCACCCGGCCCGAGTAGGCCACATTCAGTACTTC
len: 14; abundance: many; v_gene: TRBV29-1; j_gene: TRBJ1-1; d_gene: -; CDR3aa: CSVRVGPLNTEAFF; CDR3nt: TGCAGCGTTCGCGTGGGGCCCCTGAACACTGAAGCTTTCTTT
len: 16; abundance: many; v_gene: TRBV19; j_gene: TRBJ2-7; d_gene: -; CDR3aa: CATNGRGQTNSYEQYF; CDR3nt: TGTGCCACCAACGGGAGGGGACAGACCAACTCCTACGAGCAGTACTTC
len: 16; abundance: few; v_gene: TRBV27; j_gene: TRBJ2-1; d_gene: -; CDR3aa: CASSIDLASNYNEQFF; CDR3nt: TGTGCCAGCAGTATCGACCTAGCGAGTAACTACAATGAGCAGTTCTTC
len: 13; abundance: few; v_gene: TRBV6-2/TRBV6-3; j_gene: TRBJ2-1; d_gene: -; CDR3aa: CASSWDFYNEQFF; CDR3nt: TGTGCCAGCAGTTGGGACTTCTACAATGAGCAGTTCTTC
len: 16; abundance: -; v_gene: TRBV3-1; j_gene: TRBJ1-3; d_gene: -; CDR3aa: CASSQNSRVPGNTIYF; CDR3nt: TGTGCCAGCAGCCAAAATTCCAGGGTGCCTGGAAACACCATATATTTT
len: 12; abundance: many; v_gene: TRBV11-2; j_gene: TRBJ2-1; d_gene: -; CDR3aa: CASSLSLYEQFF; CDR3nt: TGTGCCAGCAGCTTGTCCCTATATGAGCAGTTCTTC
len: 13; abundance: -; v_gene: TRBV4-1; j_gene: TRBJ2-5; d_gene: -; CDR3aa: CASSQDSTETQYF; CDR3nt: TGCGCCAGCAGCCAAGATTCGACGGAGACCCAGTACTTC
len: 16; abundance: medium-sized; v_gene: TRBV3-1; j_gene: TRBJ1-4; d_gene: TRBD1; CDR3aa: CASSQATGQGGEKLFF; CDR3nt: TGTGCCAGCAGCCAAGCGACGGGACAGGGCGGAGAAAAACTGTTTTTT
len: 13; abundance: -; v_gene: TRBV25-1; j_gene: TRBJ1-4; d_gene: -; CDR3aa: CASRGQTNEKLFF; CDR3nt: TGTGCCAGCAGAGGGCAGACCAATGAAAAACTGTTTTTT
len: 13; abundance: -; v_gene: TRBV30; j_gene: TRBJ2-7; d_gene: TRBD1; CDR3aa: CAWNTGVTYEQYF; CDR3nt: TGTGCCTGGAACACAGGGGTCACCTACGAGCAGTACTTC
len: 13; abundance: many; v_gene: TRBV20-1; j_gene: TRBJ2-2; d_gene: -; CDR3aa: CSAFSGNTGELFF; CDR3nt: TGCAGTGCTTTTAGCGGAAACACCGGGGAGCTGTTTTTT